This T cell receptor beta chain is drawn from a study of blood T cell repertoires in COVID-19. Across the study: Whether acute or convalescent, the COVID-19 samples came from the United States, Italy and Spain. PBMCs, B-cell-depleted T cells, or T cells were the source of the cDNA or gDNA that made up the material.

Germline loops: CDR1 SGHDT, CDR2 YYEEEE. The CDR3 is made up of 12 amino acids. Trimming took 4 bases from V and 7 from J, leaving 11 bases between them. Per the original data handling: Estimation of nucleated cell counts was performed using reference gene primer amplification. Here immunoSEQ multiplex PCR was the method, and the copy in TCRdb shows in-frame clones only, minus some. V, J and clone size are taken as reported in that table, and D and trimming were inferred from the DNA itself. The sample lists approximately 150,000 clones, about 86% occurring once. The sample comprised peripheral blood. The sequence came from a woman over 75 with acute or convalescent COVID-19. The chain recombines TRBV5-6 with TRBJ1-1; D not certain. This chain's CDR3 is CASSLYSGEAFF. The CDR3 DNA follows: TGTGCCAGCAGCCTGTACTCGGGTGAAGCTTTCTTT.